This T cell receptor beta chain emerged from a study of T cell repertoires in cytomegalovirus infection. Study as a whole: The public TCR beta signatures pointed to both CMV infection and matching HLA type.

V gave up 0 bases and J gave up 0 bases, with 21 bases separating them. The germline CDR1 and CDR2 sequences are DFQATT and SNEGSKA (reference sequence). The CDR3 covers 19 residues. In TCRdb, the reads were re-called with MiXCR into one record per CDR3 protein. The data show 200,000 or so distinct CDR3 sequences, roughly a fifth seen once. V gene TRBV20-1 combines with J gene TRBJ1-3, with a possible D match to TRBD1 (5 bases). The sequenced sample consisted of PBMCs. This clonotype originated in a human donor in good health (CMV status not recorded). Some clones in this sample may be carry-over from other donors' samples. Here the CDR3 DNA reads TGCAGTGCTAGAGAGGACATCACGGAACAGCCAAACTCTGGAAACACCATATATTTT. It translates to CSAREDITEQPNSGNTIYF.